The present TCR beta chain was sequenced within a study of cytomegalovirus exposure and HLA in healthy donors. General study findings and limits: As a later analysis showed, a missense DCLRE1C variant was linked to trimming of TCR beta V- and J-genes. Accurate HLA-A and HLA-B prediction from TCR beta sequences was reported for most subjects. For most TCR beta V segments, an earlier analysis put the productive rate at about 87% or about 30% of the time.

Concerning this clone: Its antigen is not known.

The PCR ran on 60 Vbeta and 13 Jbeta primers. TCRdb's table, derived via immunoSEQ multiplex PCR, lists solely in-frame clones and lacks some. The sample has about 160,000 clones, over 60% seen once. Unmatched junction bases numbered 4, after V lost 3 bases and J lost 2 bases. Germline V lookup: CDR1 SGHTA, CDR2 FQGNSA. The CDR3 loop spans 15 amino acids. Sequencing used PBMCs. The TCR originated in a man in his forties in good health and CMV-seropositive. The rearrangement joins TRBV7-2 to TRBJ2-1; 7 nucleotides align to TRBD2. The CDR3 region is CASSLSGATYNEQFF. CDR3 nucleotides: TGTGCCAGCAGCTTGAGCGGGGCAACCTACAATGAGCAGTTCTTC.